The T cell receptor (beta chain) under discussion was sequenced for a study of beta chain features in type 1 diabetes. Sorting based on CD45RO/CCR7/CD25/CD127/CD95/CD27 separated CD4+ naive, central memory, regulatory and stem cell-like memory cells. Reverse transcription of all isolated RNA meant that expressed TCRB transcripts were sequenced. About 3.5 million reads, on average, came from each naive, central memory and regulatory T cell sample. Generated by immunoSEQ multiplex PCR, the TCRdb table keeps only in-frame clones and is missing some. The sample shows around 350,000 clones, around 13% of them seen only once. CDR1 and CDR2 from the germline V gene are MDHEN and SYDVKM. The CDR3 runs 12 residues. V shed 6 bases and J shed 11 bases, with 16 bases lying between them.

Sequencing was done on a sample of naive CD4+ T cells from blood. The receptor was isolated from a man aged 18 to 30 in good health. The rearrangement joins TRBV28 to TRBJ1-1, with TRBD1 as a possible D gene (5 bases). The CDR3 DNA sequence: TGTGCCAGCAGCTCAGGGCGTGGAGGGGCTTTCTTT. Its translation is CASSSGRGGAFF.